This entry is about one TCR beta chain. These data come from a study of blood T cell repertoires in COVID-19. Study summary: The origin of the acute and convalescent COVID-19 samples was the United States, Italy and Spain. Sample material is recorded as cDNA or gDNA derived from T cells, B-cell-depleted T cells, or PBMCs.

Authors' analysis steps: Amplified reference gene primers provided the basis for estimating nucleated cell counts. Sequenced by immunoSEQ multiplex PCR; TCRdb stores in-frame clones only, minus some. V, J and clone size were drawn from that table, and D and trimming were deduced from the DNA. This table holds fewer than 350,000 clones, roughly 85% found once. The germline gives CDR1 LGHNA, CDR2 YNFKEQ. Trimming stripped 1 base from V and 7 bases from J, with 8 bases between. The CDR3 has 14 residues. The V gene is TRBV4-2, the J gene TRBJ1-6, with D maybe TRBD1 (5 bases). The receptor was isolated from a human donor in a cohort sampled during active COVID-19. The sample consisted of peripheral blood. The CDR3 DNA follows: TGTGCCAGCAGCCAAGGGGGGGGGAATTCACCCCTCCACTTT. Encoded protein: CASSQGGGNSPLHF.